This T cell receptor (beta chain) was identified in a study of T-cell reconstitution after alpha-beta-depleted transplantation in children. Whole-study findings and limits: There were reportedly several hundred expanded graft clones from which alpha-beta T cells came about two months after transplant. Newly made T cells mostly supplied T-cell counts and diversity one year after transplant. Surviving recipient T cells and thymic progenitors accounted for the high day-60 TCRbeta diversity observed in some patients.

This clonotype was picked up many times. The target antigen is unknown. The V and J ends lost 4 bases and 0 bases respectively, with 8 bases between them. The CDR3 has 13 residues. Per the germline V gene, CDR1 is SGHRS and CDR2 is YFSETQ. Molecular barcoding with unique molecular identifiers was used for the TCRbeta library. TCRdb itself ran the PCR reads through MiXCR, one entry per CDR3 protein. Among about 200,000 distinct CDR3 sequences listed, about 8.4% were seen once. This TCR was recovered from a male patient between 2 and 10 years old who had a stem cell transplant for acute myeloid leukemia, so the T cells may come from the graft donor. V usage is TRBV5-1 and J usage is TRBJ2-7; a weak D match, TRBD1 (6 bases). The source was PBMCs, mostly from graft donor cells, collected 360 days after TCRalphabeta/CD19-depleted stem cell transplant. The CDR3 DNA reads TGCGCCAGCAGCCCGACAGGCTCCTACGAGCAGTACTTC. This translates into CASSPTGSYEQYF.